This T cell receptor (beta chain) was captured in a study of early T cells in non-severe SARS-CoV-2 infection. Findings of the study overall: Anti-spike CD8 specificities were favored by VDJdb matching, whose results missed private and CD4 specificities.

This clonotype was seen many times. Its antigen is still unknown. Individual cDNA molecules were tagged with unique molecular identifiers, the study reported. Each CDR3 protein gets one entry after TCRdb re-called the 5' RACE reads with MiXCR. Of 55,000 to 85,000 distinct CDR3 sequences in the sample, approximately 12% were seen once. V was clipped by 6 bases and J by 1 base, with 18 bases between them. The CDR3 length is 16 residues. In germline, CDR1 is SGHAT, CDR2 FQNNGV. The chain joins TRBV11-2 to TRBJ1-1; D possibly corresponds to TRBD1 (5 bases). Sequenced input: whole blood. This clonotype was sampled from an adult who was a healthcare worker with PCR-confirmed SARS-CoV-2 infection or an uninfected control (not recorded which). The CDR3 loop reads CASRSLKEQGNTEAFF. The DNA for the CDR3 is TGTGCCAGCAGATCCCTCAAGGAGCAGGGGAACACTGAAGCTTTCTTT.